A selection of T cell receptor beta chains follows, all from one sample in a study of response to subunit inactivated influenza vaccine. MiXCR, applied by TCRdb to the RT-PCR reads, yields one record per CDR3 protein. This sample has more than 400,000 distinct CDR3 sequences, with about 10% found just once. The source was PBMCs from blood, collected about 6 weeks after vaccination. These receptors came from a man aged 45-65 years who received an inactivated influenza vaccine. Both conserved end residues are part of each CDR3. A D gene is named only where the DNA matches it firmly. Some rows have no size entry. The others give once, few or many, or a class for an expanded clone.

-	few	TRBV28	TRBJ2-5	CASSLEGPQGETQYF	TGTGCCAGCAGTTTGGAGGGTCCCCAGGGAGAGACCCAGTACTTC
TRBD1	few	TRBV7-2	TRBJ2-1	CASTVGQGSRSNEQFF	TGTGCCAGCACCGTCGGACAGGGCTCCCGTTCCAATGAGCAGTTCTTC
-	few	TRBV9	TRBJ1-1	CASSVVPFTEAFF	TGTGCCAGCAGCGTAGTTCCGTTCACTGAAGCTTTCTTT
TRBD1	-	TRBV20-1	TRBJ2-3	CSAAGTGGSDTQYF	TGCAGTGCTGCCGGGACAGGGGGTTCGGATACGCAGTATTTT
-	-	TRBV7-8	TRBJ1-3	CASSPVPGAGNTIYF	TGTGCCAGCAGCCCCGTGCCCGGGGCTGGAAACACCATATATTTT
TRBD2	few	TRBV7-7	TRBJ2-7	CASSSGLAGEQYF	TGTGCCAGCAGCTCGGGACTAGCGGGCGAGCAGTACTTC
TRBD2	few	TRBV7-3	TRBJ2-1	CASSPLGAGGYNEQFF	TGTGCCAGCAGCCCATTGGGGGCGGGAGGGTACAATGAGCAGTTCTTC
TRBD1	-	TRBV12-3/TRBV12-4	TRBJ2-1	CASSLYMGQYNEQFF	TGTGCCAGCAGTTTGTATATGGGACAGTACAATGAGCAGTTCTTC
-	many	TRBV10-2	TRBJ2-5	CASSESETQYF	TGCGCCAGCAGTGAGTCAGAGACCCAGTACTTC
-	few	TRBV5-6	TRBJ2-3	CASSLVRGKGALADTQYF	TGTGCCAGCAGCTTGGTGCGGGGTAAGGGGGCGCTTGCAGATACGCAGTATTTT
TRBD1	-	TRBV7-8	TRBJ2-7	CASSLDRVHYEQYF	TGTGCCAGCAGCCTGGACAGGGTACACTACGAGCAGTACTTC
-	-	TRBV6-2/TRBV6-3	TRBJ2-1	CASSIRGLGNNEQFF	TGTGCCAGCAGTATCCGAGGACTGGGGAACAATGAGCAGTTCTTC
TRBD1	few	TRBV12-3/TRBV12-4	TRBJ1-2	CASSFANRGGYTF	TGTGCCAGCAGTTTTGCCAACAGGGGTGGCTACACCTTC
-	few	TRBV28	TRBJ1-5	CASTLWGSGNQPQHF	TGTGCCAGCACCCTGTGGGGGTCAGGCAATCAGCCCCAGCATTTT
TRBD1	few	TRBV4-3	TRBJ2-1	CASSPGTGAAYEQFF	TGCGCCAGCAGCCCGGGGACAGGGGCTGCGTATGAGCAGTTCTTC
-	few	TRBV14	TRBJ2-5	CASSQAGLRTQYF	TGTGCCAGCAGCCAAGCTGGACTCCGGACCCAGTACTTC
-	few	TRBV14	TRBJ1-2	CASSQVSSAYGYTF	TGTGCCAGCAGCCAAGTGTCTTCGGCGTATGGCTACACCTTC
-	-	TRBV3-1	TRBJ1-1	CATGGGLNTEAFF	TGTGCCACAGGAGGGGGGCTCAACACTGAAGCTTTCTTT
TRBD2	-	TRBV27	TRBJ2-2	CASSLFLRGGHFGELFF	TGTGCCAGCAGTTTATTTCTCCGGGGGGGCCATTTCGGGGAGCTGTTTTTT
-	-	TRBV20-1	TRBJ2-3	CSARAKPRADTQYF	TGCAGTGCTAGAGCGAAACCGAGGGCAGATACGCAGTATTTT
TRBD1	-	TRBV11-2	TRBJ2-3	CASSGTGGDTQYF	TGTGCCAGCAGCGGGACAGGGGGAGATACGCAGTATTTT
-	few	TRBV6-5	TRBJ2-6	CASSYVAGANVLTF	TGTGCCAGCAGTTACGTCGCCGGGGCCAACGTCCTGACTTTC
TRBD2	-	TRBV19	TRBJ2-1	CASSIRTSGRGNEQFF	TGTGCCAGTAGTATAAGGACTAGCGGGAGAGGTAATGAGCAGTTCTTC
TRBD1	few	TRBV20-1	TRBJ1-5	CSVPRQGGNQPQHF	TGCAGTGTACCAAGACAGGGGGGCAATCAGCCCCAGCATTTT
-	-	TRBV5-8	TRBJ1-1	CASSLRARGAFF	TGTGCCAGCAGCTTGCGGGCCAGGGGAGCTTTCTTT
-	few	TRBV5-1	TRBJ2-5	CASSLVPRETQYF	TGCGCCAGCAGCTTGGTCCCCAGGGAGACCCAGTACTTC
TRBD1	-	TRBV20-1	TRBJ2-3	CSARPPQGAPDTQYF	TGCAGTGCTAGGCCCCCACAGGGGGCCCCAGATACGCAGTATTTT
-	many	TRBV5-5	TRBJ2-1	CASSLNTQSSYNEQFF	TGTGCCAGCAGCCTAAATACCCAGAGCTCCTACAATGAGCAGTTCTTC
TRBD2	-	TRBV24-1	TRBJ2-1	CATSDLPPSGVAGGPGFF	TGTGCCACCAGTGACCTCCCCCCGAGTGGGGTAGCGGGAGGCCCGGGGTTCTTC
-	-	TRBV6-1	TRBJ1-6	CASSEVGNSPLHF	TGTGCCAGCAGTGAAGTGGGGAATTCACCCCTCCACTTT
TRBD2	-	TRBV19	TRBJ2-1	CASRLGLAGYNEQFF	TGTGCCAGTAGACTGGGACTAGCGGGGTACAATGAGCAGTTCTTC
TRBD1	-	TRBV7-8	TRBJ2-3	CASSLHRGQGSDTQYF	TGTGCCAGCAGCCTACATAGGGGACAGGGCTCAGATACGCAGTATTTT
-	-	TRBV5-1	TRBJ2-1	CASSRIGISPWPNEQFF	TGCGCCAGCAGCAGAATAGGGATTAGCCCATGGCCCAATGAGCAGTTCTTC
-	few	TRBV20-1	TRBJ2-3	CSARSGALGTDTQYF	TGCAGTGCTAGGTCGGGGGCGCTGGGCACAGATACGCAGTATTTT
TRBD2	many	TRBV7-9	TRBJ2-1	CASKTSGNNEQFF	TGTGCCAGCAAGACTAGCGGAAACAATGAGCAGTTCTTC
-	-	TRBV2	TRBJ2-7	CASSDGQSYEQYF	TGTGCCAGCAGCGACGGTCAGTCCTACGAGCAGTACTTC
-	-	TRBV4-3	TRBJ1-3	CASSQVGLTESPGNTIYF	TGCGCCAGCAGCCAAGTTGGCCTCACTGAAAGTCCTGGAAACACCATATATTTT
-	-	TRBV5-1	TRBJ1-2	CASSLQGEGGYTF	TGCGCCAGCAGCTTGCAGGGAGAGGGAGGCTACACCTTC